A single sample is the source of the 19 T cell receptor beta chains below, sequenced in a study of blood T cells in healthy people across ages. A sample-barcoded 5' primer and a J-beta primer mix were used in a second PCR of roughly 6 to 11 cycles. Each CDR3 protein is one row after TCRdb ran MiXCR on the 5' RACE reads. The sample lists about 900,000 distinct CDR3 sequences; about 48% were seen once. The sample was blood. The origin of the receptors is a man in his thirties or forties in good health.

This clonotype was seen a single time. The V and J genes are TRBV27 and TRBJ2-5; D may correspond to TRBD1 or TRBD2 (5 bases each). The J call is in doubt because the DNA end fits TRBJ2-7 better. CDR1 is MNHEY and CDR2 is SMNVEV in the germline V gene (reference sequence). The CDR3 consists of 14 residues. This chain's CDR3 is CASSWDAGAYEQYF. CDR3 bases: TGTGCCAGCAGTTGGGACGCTGGGGCCTACGAGCAGTACTTC.

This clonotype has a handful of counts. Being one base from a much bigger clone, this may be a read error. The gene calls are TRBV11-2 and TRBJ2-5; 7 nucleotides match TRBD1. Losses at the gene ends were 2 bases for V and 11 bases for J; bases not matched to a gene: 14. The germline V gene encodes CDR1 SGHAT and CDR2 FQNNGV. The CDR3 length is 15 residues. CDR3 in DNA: TGTGCCAGCAGCTTAAATAGGGGGCGCTTCATTGAGCAGTACTTC. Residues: CASSLNRGRFIEQYF.

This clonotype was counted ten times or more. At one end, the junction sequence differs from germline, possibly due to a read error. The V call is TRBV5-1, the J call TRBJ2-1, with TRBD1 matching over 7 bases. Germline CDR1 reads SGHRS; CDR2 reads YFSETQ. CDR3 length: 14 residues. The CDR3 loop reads CASSLGGEYNEQFF. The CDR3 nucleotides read TGTGCCAGCAGCTTAGGGGGCGAGTACAATGAGCAGTTCTTC. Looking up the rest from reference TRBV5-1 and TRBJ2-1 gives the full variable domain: KAGVTQTPRYLIKTRGQQVTLSCSPISGHRSVSWYQQTPGQGLQFLFEYFSETQRNKGNFPGRFSGRQFSNSRSEMNVSTLELGDSALYLCASSLGGEYNEQFFGPGTRLTVL.

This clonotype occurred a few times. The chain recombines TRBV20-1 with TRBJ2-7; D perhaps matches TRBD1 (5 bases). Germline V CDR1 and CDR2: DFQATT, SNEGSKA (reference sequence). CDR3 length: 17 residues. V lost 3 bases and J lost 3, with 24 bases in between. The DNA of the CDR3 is TGCAGTGCTAGTTACCGGTTCCTGAAGGGAAGGGGCTACGAGCAGTACTTC. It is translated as CSASYRFLKGRGYEQYF.

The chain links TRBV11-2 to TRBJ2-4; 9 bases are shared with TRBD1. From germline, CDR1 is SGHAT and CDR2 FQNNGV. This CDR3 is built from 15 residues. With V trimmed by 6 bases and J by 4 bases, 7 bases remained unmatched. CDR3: CASSLTGTGKNIQYF. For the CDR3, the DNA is TGTGCCAGCAGTCTCACCGGGACAGGGAAAAACATTCAGTACTTC.

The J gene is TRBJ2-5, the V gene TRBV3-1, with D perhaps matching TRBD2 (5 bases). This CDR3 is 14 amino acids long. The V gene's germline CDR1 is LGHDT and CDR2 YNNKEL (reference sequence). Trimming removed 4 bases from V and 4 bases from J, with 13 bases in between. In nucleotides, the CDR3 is TGTGCCAGCAGCCGCATTACTAGTGCAGAGACCCAGTACTTC. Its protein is CASSRITSAETQYF.

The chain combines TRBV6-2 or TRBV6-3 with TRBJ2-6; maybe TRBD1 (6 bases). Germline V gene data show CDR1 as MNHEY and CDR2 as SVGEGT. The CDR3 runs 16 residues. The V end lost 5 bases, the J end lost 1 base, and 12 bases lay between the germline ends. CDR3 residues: CASSTGSPSGANVLTF. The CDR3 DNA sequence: TGTGCCAGCAGTACAGGGTCCCCTTCTGGGGCCAACGTCCTGACTTTC.

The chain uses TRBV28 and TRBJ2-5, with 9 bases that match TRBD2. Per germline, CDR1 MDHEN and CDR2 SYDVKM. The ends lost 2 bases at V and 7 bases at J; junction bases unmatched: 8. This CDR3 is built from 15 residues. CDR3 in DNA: TGTGCCAGCAGTTTACGAGGCGGGGGGGCTGTGACCCAGTACTTC. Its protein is CASSLRGGGAVTQYF.

CDR3 coding DNA: TGTGCCAGCAGCTTAGCTCTAGCGGGGGCGCAAGAGACCCAGTACTTC. Protein: CASSLALAGAQETQYF. This chain links TRBV7-2 with TRBJ2-5, with TRBD2 matching over 10 bases. This CDR3 has 16 residues. The germline gives CDR1 SGHTA, CDR2 FQGNSA. Unmatched junction bases numbered 3, after V lost 0 bases and J lost 2 bases.

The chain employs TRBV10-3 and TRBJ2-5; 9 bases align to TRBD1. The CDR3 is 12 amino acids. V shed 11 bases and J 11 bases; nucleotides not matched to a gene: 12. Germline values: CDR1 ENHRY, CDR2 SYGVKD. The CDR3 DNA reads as TGTGCCGACGTACGACAGGGGGGGGAGCAGTACTTC. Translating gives CADVRQGGEQYF.

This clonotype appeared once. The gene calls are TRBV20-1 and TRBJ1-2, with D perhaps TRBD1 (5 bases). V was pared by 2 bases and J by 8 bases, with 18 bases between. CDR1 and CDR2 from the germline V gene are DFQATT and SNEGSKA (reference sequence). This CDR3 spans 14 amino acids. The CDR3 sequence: CSARSGTAILGYTF. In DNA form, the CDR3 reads TGCAGTGCTAGATCGGGGACGGCAATTTTGGGCTACACCTTC.

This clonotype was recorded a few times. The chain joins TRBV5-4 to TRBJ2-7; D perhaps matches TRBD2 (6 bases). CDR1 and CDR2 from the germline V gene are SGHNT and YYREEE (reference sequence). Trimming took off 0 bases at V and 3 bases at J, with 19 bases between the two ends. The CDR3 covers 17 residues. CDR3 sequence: CASSLEDFRGKNYEQYF. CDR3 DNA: TGTGCCAGCAGCTTGGAGGATTTCCGGGGGAAAAACTACGAGCAGTACTTC.

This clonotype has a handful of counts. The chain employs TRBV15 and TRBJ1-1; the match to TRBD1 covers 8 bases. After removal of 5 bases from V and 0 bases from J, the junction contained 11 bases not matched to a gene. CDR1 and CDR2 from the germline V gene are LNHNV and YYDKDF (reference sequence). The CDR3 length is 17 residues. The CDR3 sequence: CATSLGQGSYMNTEAFF. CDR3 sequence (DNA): TGTGCCACCAGCCTTGGACAGGGAAGTTACATGAACACTGAAGCTTTCTTT.

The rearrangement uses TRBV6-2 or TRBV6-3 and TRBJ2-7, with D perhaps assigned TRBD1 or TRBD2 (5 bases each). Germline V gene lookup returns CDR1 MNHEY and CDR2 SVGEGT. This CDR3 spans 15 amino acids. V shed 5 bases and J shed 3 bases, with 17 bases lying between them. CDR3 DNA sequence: TGTGCCAGCAGTCCCGGGACGCTTGTAGGCTACGAGCAGTACTTC. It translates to CASSPGTLVGYEQYF.

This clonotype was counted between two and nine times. The CDR3 spells CSVEDRGPYYGYTF. The CDR3 DNA sequence: TGCAGCGTTGAAGATAGGGGGCCCTACTATGGCTACACCTTC. The rearrangement links TRBV29-1 to TRBJ1-2; 7 positions agree with TRBD1. The CDR3 has 14 amino acids. CDR1 is SQVTM and CDR2 is ANQGSEA in the germline V gene. V lost 0 bases and J lost 3; bases outside the gene matches: 4.

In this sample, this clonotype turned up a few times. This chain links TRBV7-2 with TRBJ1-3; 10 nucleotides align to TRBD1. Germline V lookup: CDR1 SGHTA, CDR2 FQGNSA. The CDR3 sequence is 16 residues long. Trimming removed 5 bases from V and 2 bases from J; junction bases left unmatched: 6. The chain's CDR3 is CASSDWGQGPGNTIYF. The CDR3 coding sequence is TGTGCCAGCAGCGACTGGGGACAGGGGCCTGGAAACACCATATATTTT.

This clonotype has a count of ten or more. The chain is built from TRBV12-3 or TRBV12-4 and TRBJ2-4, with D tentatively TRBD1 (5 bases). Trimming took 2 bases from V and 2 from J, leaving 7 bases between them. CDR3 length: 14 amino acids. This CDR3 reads CASSLRGTKNIQYF. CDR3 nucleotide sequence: TGTGCCAGCAGTTTAAGGGGAACCAAAAACATTCAGTACTTC.

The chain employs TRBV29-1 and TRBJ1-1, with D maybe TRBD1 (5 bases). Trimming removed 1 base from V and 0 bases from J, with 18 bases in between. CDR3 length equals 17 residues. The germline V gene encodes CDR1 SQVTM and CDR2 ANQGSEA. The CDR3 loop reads CSVEGGTPQRLNTEAFF. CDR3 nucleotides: TGCAGCGTTGAAGGGGGGACCCCACAACGCCTGAACACTGAAGCTTTCTTT.

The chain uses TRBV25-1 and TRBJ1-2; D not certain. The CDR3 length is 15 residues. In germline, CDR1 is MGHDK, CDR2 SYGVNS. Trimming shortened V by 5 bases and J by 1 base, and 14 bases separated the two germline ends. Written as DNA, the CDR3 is TGTGCCAGCAGTCCATGGGGAGGCGGTAACTATGGCTACACCTTC. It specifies CASSPWGGGNYGYTF.